Reported below is one TCR beta chain. The data were produced by immunoSEQ multiplex PCR, yet TCRdb's version contains in-frame clones alone and is incomplete. The sample contains approximately 200,000 clones, roughly 81% of which appear only once. Seattle participants joined during active infection and were tracked over time. These data are taken from a study of blood T cell repertoires in COVID-19. Study details: The study drew acute and convalescent COVID-19 samples from the United States, Italy and Spain.

V was clipped by 4 bases and J by 3 bases, with 13 bases between them. This CDR3 is built from 14 residues. Germline loops: CDR1 SEHNR, CDR2 FQNEAQ (reference sequence). The rearrangement joins TRBV7-9 to TRBJ2-7; D may be TRBD2 (5 bases). The source of this sequence is a woman older than 75 with COVID-19, enrolled during active disease. The sequencing input was peripheral blood. The CDR3 region is CASSSTGIYYEQYF. CDR3 DNA sequence: TGTGCCAGCAGCTCTACCGGGATTTACTACGAGCAGTACTTC.